A selection of T cell receptor beta chains follows, all from one sample in a study of blood T cell repertoires in COVID-19. The data were produced by immunoSEQ multiplex PCR, yet TCRdb's version contains in-frame clones alone and is incomplete. The table has approximately 90,000 clones, approximately 80% seen once. Specimen: peripheral blood. The receptors shown here come from a man aged 70 or older with acute or convalescent COVID-19. The CDR3 runs from the conserved cysteine through the conserved F or W. The order of the fields is J gene, CDR3 length, V gene, CDR3 protein.

TRBJ2-5	14	TRBV28	CASTPGTGEETQYF
TRBJ2-1	14	TRBV19	CASSTPGTSSEQFF
TRBJ1-2	15	TRBV5-4	CASSPRDRGAGSYTF
TRBJ1-2	18	TRBV5-1	CASSVGTGSRSLYYGYTF
TRBJ2-3	14	TRBV3-1/TRBV3-2	CASSQEGTASFENF
TRBJ1-1	13	TRBV5-1	CASSTRDTPEAFF
TRBJ1-2	15	TRBV14	CASSQVGTEYYGYTF
TRBJ1-2	15	TRBV6-1	CASSEIEEHNYGYTF
TRBJ1-2	13	TRBV27	CASSLSLRGGYTF
TRBJ1-1	15	TRBV27	CASRPRVKVNTEAFF
TRBJ2-7	15	TRBV27	CASSLQQGSSYEQYF
TRBJ2-1	11	TRBV2	CASSEWEGLFF
TRBJ1-3	15	TRBV9	CASYPGAGSGNTIYF
TRBJ1-6	19	TRBV19	CASSISGTSSGSYNSPLHF
TRBJ2-7	14	TRBV6-5	CASTPLAGVYEQYF
TRBJ2-3	13	TRBV12-3/TRBV12-4	CASSLSGADTQYF
TRBJ1-1	15	TRBV28	CASSPPGGVSRGAFF
TRBJ1-5	16	TRBV18	CASSLRDIYSNQPQHF
TRBJ1-4	15	TRBV10-3	CAISKSGATNEKLFF
TRBJ1-2	14	TRBV6-5	CASSPPQGSYGYTF
TRBJ2-5	13	TRBV10-3	CAISEDSQETQYF
TRBJ1-6	18	TRBV1	CTSSQVGALASYNSPLHF
TRBJ1-2	15	TRBV5-1	CASSVGQGANYGYTF
TRBJ2-1	18	TRBV4-2	CASSPASSGGPNGHEQFF
TRBJ2-7	12	TRBV5-6	CASSLSPLEQYF
TRBJ1-1	15	TRBV6-5	CASAERAGGGTEAFF
TRBJ2-1	15	TRBV3-1/TRBV3-2	CASTPGGRPRGEQFF
TRBJ2-1	15	TRBV2	CASTPSQISYNEQFF
TRBJ1-5	13	TRBV4-2	CASSQDRAQPQHF
TRBJ1-1	15	TRBV5-1	CASSLVGSGYTEAFF
TRBJ1-4	15	TRBV6-5	CASSHGQGMNEKLFF
TRBJ2-5	18	TRBV3-1/TRBV3-2	CASSQGRLAGGLQETQYF
TRBJ2-3	14	TRBV5-4	CASSLGGVTDTQYF